These T cell receptor beta chains were read from a single sample in a study of cytomegalovirus exposure and HLA in healthy donors. Here immunoSEQ multiplex PCR was the method, and the copy in TCRdb shows in-frame clones only, minus some. Among roughly 40,000 clones listed, approximately 55% were seen once. Sequenced: PBMCs. Source of these receptors: a human donor in good health. The CDR3 runs from the conserved cysteine through the conserved F or W.

len,v_gene,j_gene,CDR3aa
14,TRBV7-9,TRBJ2-5,CATRTLTYQETQYF
21,TRBV12-5,TRBJ1-1,CASGLVPMRTQTKISPTEAFF
15,TRBV7-2,TRBJ1-1,CASSPPTGVNTEAFF
14,TRBV19,TRBJ1-5,CASSRGPSNQPQHF
13,TRBV6-5,TRBJ2-7,CASSRTGGGEQYF
17,TRBV6-1,TRBJ1-6,CASSEGYSRSYNSPLHF
14,TRBV6-4,TRBJ2-7,CASSSGGGSYEQYF
14,TRBV30,TRBJ2-1,CAWSVPGSYNEQFF
18,TRBV7-2,TRBJ2-7,CASSSEGQATHPTYEQYF
15,TRBV7-7,TRBJ1-1,CASSPLGPGQGEAFF
14,TRBV18,TRBJ1-4,CASSPGLSKEKLFF
17,TRBV19,TRBJ2-3,CASSIDPAGPSTDTQYF
14,TRBV29-1,TRBJ2-7,CSATGQESSYEQYF
14,TRBV7-9,TRBJ1-1,CASSLGQGSAEAFF
14,TRBV11-3,TRBJ2-3,CASATSGGTDTQYF
14,TRBV27,TRBJ1-6,CASSFSGNTSPLHF
14,TRBV29-1,TRBJ1-4,CSVALTGDAVKLFF
15,TRBV5-1,TRBJ2-2,CASSPSSGGTGELFF
15,TRBV6-5,TRBJ1-1,CASSIGLGMYTEAFF
15,TRBV11-2,TRBJ2-7,CASSGGTSGSYEQYF
11,TRBV11-3,TRBJ1-1,CASSSGRVAFF
18,TRBV10-3,TRBJ1-6,CAISESWSSGQGNSPLHF
15,TRBV19,TRBJ1-5,CASRAQGWGNQPQHF